These T cell receptor beta chains were read from a single sample in a study of shared clonotypes between healthy human individuals. Produced via immunoSEQ multiplex PCR; TCRdb's table is partial and in-frame only. The data hold some 500,000 clones, with about 80% observed a single time. The sequenced material came from PBMCs. The receptors shown here come from a woman in her 40s in good health. Some clones in this sample may be carry-over from other donors' samples. Each CDR3 is given with its conserved first and last residue. The D gene is left open where the match is weak. For some rows the clone size is stated as once, few or many, or as a class when expanded; others skip it.

d_gene: TRBD2
v_gene: TRBV2
j_gene: TRBJ2-2
abundance: -
len: 18
CDR3aa: CASTPGLAGRTGTGELFF
CDR3nt: TGTGCCAGCACCCCGGGACTAGCGGGACGAACCGGCACCGGGGAGCTGTTTTTT

d_gene: -
v_gene: TRBV30
j_gene: TRBJ2-7
abundance: -
len: 11
CDR3aa: CAWSSFYEQYF
CDR3nt: TGTGCCTGGAGTTCCTTCTACGAGCAGTACTTC

d_gene: TRBD1
v_gene: TRBV9
j_gene: TRBJ1-2
abundance: -
len: 15
CDR3aa: CASSIGQGALYGYTF
CDR3nt: TGTGCCAGCAGCATCGGACAGGGGGCGCTCTATGGCTACACCTTC

d_gene: -
v_gene: TRBV6-1
j_gene: TRBJ1-5
abundance: -
len: 16
CDR3aa: CASSEASWQLNQPQHF
CDR3nt: TGTGCCAGCAGTGAAGCCTCGTGGCAGCTCAATCAGCCCCAGCATTTT

d_gene: TRBD1
v_gene: TRBV11-2
j_gene: TRBJ1-1
abundance: -
len: 13
CDR3aa: CASTRDRDTEAFF
CDR3nt: TGTGCCAGCACCCGGGACAGAGACACTGAAGCTTTCTTT

d_gene: TRBD2
v_gene: TRBV11-3
j_gene: TRBJ2-1
abundance: -
len: 18
CDR3aa: CASSPGLAGPSSYNEQFF
CDR3nt: TGTGCCAGCAGCCCCGGACTAGCGGGACCAAGCTCCTACAATGAGCAGTTCTTC

d_gene: TRBD2
v_gene: TRBV13
j_gene: TRBJ2-1
abundance: -
len: 16
CDR3aa: CASSSLAGFSYNEQFF
CDR3nt: TGTGCCAGCAGCTCCCTAGCGGGCTTCTCCTACAATGAGCAGTTCTTC

d_gene: TRBD2
v_gene: TRBV27
j_gene: TRBJ2-1
abundance: -
len: 15
CDR3aa: CASRTSGRLGDEQFF
CDR3nt: TGTGCCAGCAGGACTAGCGGGAGGCTTGGAGATGAGCAGTTCTTC

d_gene: TRBD1
v_gene: TRBV20-1
j_gene: TRBJ1-2
abundance: once
len: 11
CDR3aa: CSAGGGGGYTF
CDR3nt: TGCAGTGCGGGTGGAGGGGGCGGCTACACCTTC

d_gene: TRBD1
v_gene: TRBV19
j_gene: TRBJ2-3
abundance: -
len: 13
CDR3aa: CASSDRGLDTQYF
CDR3nt: TGTGCCAGCAGTGACAGGGGCTTGGATACGCAGTATTTT

d_gene: -
v_gene: TRBV5-1
j_gene: TRBJ1-1
abundance: -
len: 16
CDR3aa: CASSPRGERENTEAFF
CDR3nt: TGCGCCAGCAGCCCCCGGGGGGAGCGGGAGAACACTGAAGCTTTCTTT

d_gene: -
v_gene: TRBV7-9
j_gene: TRBJ2-7
abundance: -
len: 14
CDR3aa: CASSLIGTASEQYF
CDR3nt: TGTGCCAGCAGCTTAATAGGGACTGCCAGCGAGCAGTACTTC

d_gene: -
v_gene: TRBV6-1
j_gene: TRBJ2-3
abundance: -
len: 11
CDR3aa: CASSKQDTQYF
CDR3nt: TGTGCCAGCAGCAAACAGGATACGCAGTATTTT

d_gene: -
v_gene: TRBV28
j_gene: TRBJ2-1
abundance: -
len: 12
CDR3aa: CASRGPYNEQFF
CDR3nt: TGTGCCAGCAGGGGACCCTACAATGAGCAGTTCTTC

d_gene: TRBD1
v_gene: TRBV25-1
j_gene: TRBJ1-2
abundance: -
len: 16
CDR3aa: CASSESGDRGLFGYTF
CDR3nt: TGTGCCAGCAGTGAATCGGGGGACAGGGGGCTCTTTGGCTACACCTTC

d_gene: TRBD2
v_gene: TRBV19
j_gene: TRBJ2-7
abundance: -
len: 17
CDR3aa: CASSKWTSGASSYEQYF
CDR3nt: TGTGCCAGTAGTAAGTGGACTAGCGGGGCGAGCTCCTACGAGCAGTACTTC

d_gene: -
v_gene: TRBV30
j_gene: TRBJ1-5
abundance: few
len: 13
CDR3aa: CAWSGSSLAPQHF
CDR3nt: TGTGCCTGGAGTGGTAGCAGTTTAGCGCCCCAGCATTTT

d_gene: TRBD1
v_gene: TRBV5-1
j_gene: TRBJ2-7
abundance: -
len: 15
CDR3aa: CASSYSGTGRFEQYF
CDR3nt: TGCGCCAGCAGCTACTCCGGGACAGGCCGGTTTGAGCAGTACTTC

d_gene: -
v_gene: TRBV21-1
j_gene: TRBJ2-2
abundance: -
len: 15
CDR3aa: CASSKASDDTGELFF
CDR3nt: TGTGCCAGCAGCAAAGCGAGTGATGACACCGGGGAGCTGTTTTTT

d_gene: -
v_gene: TRBV4-3
j_gene: TRBJ1-4
abundance: -
len: 18
CDR3aa: CASSQGWGGRRGGEKLFF
CDR3nt: TGCGCCAGCAGCCAAGGTTGGGGCGGCCGCCGGGGAGGGGAAAAACTGTTTTTT

d_gene: TRBD2
v_gene: TRBV4-2
j_gene: TRBJ2-7
abundance: once
len: 18
CDR3aa: CASSQRGGLAGGLVEQYF
CDR3nt: TGTGCCAGCAGCCAGAGGGGGGGACTAGCGGGAGGATTGGTCGAGCAGTACTTC

d_gene: TRBD2
v_gene: TRBV7-2
j_gene: TRBJ2-5
abundance: -
len: 16
CDR3aa: CASSPKLAGLGETQYF
CDR3nt: TGTGCCAGCAGCCCCAAACTAGCGGGACTAGGGGAGACCCAGTACTTC

d_gene: TRBD2
v_gene: TRBV5-1
j_gene: TRBJ2-4
abundance: -
len: 13
CDR3aa: CASSLFTSDIQYF
CDR3nt: TGCGCCAGCAGCTTGTTTACTAGCGACATTCAGTACTTC

d_gene: -
v_gene: TRBV7-9
j_gene: TRBJ2-2
abundance: -
len: 12
CDR3aa: CASRGNTGELFF
CDR3nt: TGTGCCAGCAGGGGGAACACCGGGGAGCTGTTTTTT

d_gene: TRBD1
v_gene: TRBV18
j_gene: TRBJ1-4
abundance: once
len: 16
CDR3aa: CASSPGTGLTNEKLFF
CDR3nt: TGTGCCAGCTCACCAGGGACAGGGTTGACTAATGAAAAACTGTTTTTT

d_gene: -
v_gene: TRBV10-3
j_gene: TRBJ2-7
abundance: few
len: 13
CDR3aa: CAISEPPSYEQYF
CDR3nt: TGTGCCATCAGTGAACCCCCATCCTACGAGCAGTACTTC

d_gene: -
v_gene: TRBV7-9
j_gene: TRBJ2-1
abundance: -
len: 16
CDR3aa: CASSLSPGTTYNEQFF
CDR3nt: TGTGCCAGCAGCTTATCACCGGGAACCACCTACAATGAGCAGTTCTTC

d_gene: -
v_gene: TRBV30
j_gene: TRBJ2-5
abundance: -
len: 14
CDR3aa: CAWSVGDRDYEQHF
CDR3nt: TGTGCCTGGAGTGTGGGAGACAGGGACTACGAGCAGCACTTC

d_gene: TRBD1
v_gene: TRBV4-3
j_gene: TRBJ1-6
abundance: many
len: 15
CDR3aa: CASSLGTVYNSPLHF
CDR3nt: TGCGCCAGCAGCCTCGGGACAGTCTATAATTCACCCCTCCACTTT

d_gene: -
v_gene: TRBV7-2
j_gene: TRBJ1-4
abundance: many
len: 15
CDR3aa: CASSLEGGYNEKLFF
CDR3nt: TGTGCCAGCAGCTTAGAAGGGGGGTACAATGAAAAACTGTTTTTT

d_gene: -
v_gene: TRBV7-9
j_gene: TRBJ1-4
abundance: -
len: 16
CDR3aa: CASSHPERAGNEKLFF
CDR3nt: TGTGCCAGCAGTCATCCCGAAAGGGCGGGAAATGAAAAACTGTTTTTT

d_gene: TRBD2
v_gene: TRBV5-1
j_gene: TRBJ2-5
abundance: -
len: 14
CDR3aa: CASSLARGGETQYF
CDR3nt: TGCGCCAGCAGCTTGGCCCGGGGAGGGGAGACCCAGTACTTC

d_gene: TRBD1
v_gene: TRBV28
j_gene: TRBJ2-7
abundance: -
len: 15
CDR3aa: CASSFRDRVVYEQYF
CDR3nt: TGTGCCAGCAGTTTCCGGGACAGGGTGGTCTACGAGCAGTACTTC

d_gene: -
v_gene: TRBV11-2
j_gene: TRBJ2-1
abundance: -
len: 13
CDR3aa: CASSSLTYNEQFF
CDR3nt: TGTGCCAGCAGCTCCCTTACATACAATGAGCAGTTCTTC

d_gene: -
v_gene: TRBV18
j_gene: TRBJ2-7
abundance: -
len: 14
CDR3aa: CASSPLAGDYEQYF
CDR3nt: TGTGCCAGCTCACCACTCGCAGGGGACTACGAGCAGTACTTC

d_gene: TRBD2
v_gene: TRBV7-2
j_gene: TRBJ2-5
abundance: -
len: 15
CDR3aa: CASSKGTRSQETQYF
CDR3nt: TGTGCCAGCAGCAAAGGGACTAGGAGTCAAGAGACCCAGTACTTC

d_gene: TRBD1
v_gene: TRBV27
j_gene: TRBJ1-5
abundance: -
len: 17
CDR3aa: CASSPRTGGDSNQPQHF
CDR3nt: TGTGCCAGCAGCCCCCGGACAGGGGGTGATAGCAATCAGCCCCAGCATTTT

d_gene: TRBD2
v_gene: TRBV5-6
j_gene: TRBJ2-1
abundance: -
len: 15
CDR3aa: CASSPTSGVYNEQFF
CDR3nt: TGTGCCAGCAGCCCGACTAGCGGGGTTTACAATGAGCAGTTCTTC

d_gene: -
v_gene: TRBV15
j_gene: TRBJ2-5
abundance: -
len: 16
CDR3aa: CATSRVLAAEGETQYF
CDR3nt: TGTGCCACCAGCAGAGTACTCGCGGCCGAGGGGGAGACCCAGTACTTC

d_gene: TRBD1
v_gene: TRBV4-1
j_gene: TRBJ2-2
abundance: -
len: 16
CDR3aa: CASRYYRGADTGELFF
CDR3nt: TGCGCCAGCAGGTACTACAGGGGCGCCGACACCGGGGAGCTGTTTTTT

d_gene: TRBD1
v_gene: TRBV19
j_gene: TRBJ2-7
abundance: -
len: 14
CDR3aa: CASSPDRGGSEQYF
CDR3nt: TGTGCCAGTAGTCCCGACAGGGGGGGTTCCGAGCAGTACTTC

d_gene: -
v_gene: TRBV15
j_gene: TRBJ2-3
abundance: once
len: 14
CDR3aa: CATSRDPRTDTQYF
CDR3nt: TGTGCCACCAGCAGAGATCCCAGAACAGATACGCAGTATTTT

d_gene: -
v_gene: TRBV7-3
j_gene: TRBJ2-5
abundance: -
len: 13
CDR3aa: CASSPGSQETQYF
CDR3nt: TGTGCCAGCAGCCCGGGAAGCCAAGAGACCCAGTACTTC

d_gene: -
v_gene: TRBV5-1
j_gene: TRBJ2-5
abundance: -
len: 15
CDR3aa: CAGSSGQTHQETQYF
CDR3nt: TGCGCCGGCAGCTCAGGACAGACTCACCAAGAGACCCAGTACTTC

d_gene: TRBD1
v_gene: TRBV5-4
j_gene: TRBJ1-1
abundance: -
len: 17
CDR3aa: CASSLGVTGGAVAEAFF
CDR3nt: TGTGCCAGCAGCTTGGGGGTAACAGGGGGTGCGGTCGCTGAAGCTTTCTTT

d_gene: -
v_gene: TRBV27
j_gene: TRBJ1-2
abundance: -
len: 13
CDR3aa: CASSFQLGRGYTF
CDR3nt: TGTGCCAGCAGTTTCCAATTGGGACGGGGCTACACCTTC

d_gene: -
v_gene: TRBV6-6
j_gene: TRBJ2-1
abundance: -
len: 16
CDR3aa: CAGTIGTGNVHNEQFF
CDR3nt: TGTGCCGGCACCATCGGCACAGGGAATGTGCACAATGAGCAGTTCTTC

d_gene: -
v_gene: TRBV2
j_gene: TRBJ2-1
abundance: -
len: 13
CDR3aa: CATPGLRHNEQFF
CDR3nt: TGTGCCACACCGGGCCTTCGCCACAATGAGCAGTTCTTC

d_gene: -
v_gene: TRBV5-1
j_gene: TRBJ2-2
abundance: -
len: 17
CDR3aa: CASSLANGGSNTGELFF
CDR3nt: TGCGCCAGCAGCTTGGCCAACGGGGGTTCTAACACCGGGGAGCTGTTTTTT